This passage covers 21 T cell receptor beta chains from one sample sequenced in a study of T cell changes during pregnancy in multiple sclerosis. Repertoires were generated with immunoSEQ multiplex PCR, while TCRdb's copy carries only in-frame clones and drops some. The sample lists 20,000 to 25,000 clones, over 75% occurring once. The material sequenced was CD8+ T cells from peripheral blood mononuclear cells, taken before pregnancy. These receptors came from a female donor with multiple sclerosis, enrolled in a pregnancy study.

The chain has TRBV9 and TRBJ2-1; TRBD1 agrees at 10 bases. The CDR3 extends over 15 amino acids. The J segment lost 6 bases and the V segment lost 0 bases, leaving 3 bases of the junction unmatched. Germline V gene data show CDR1 as SGDLS and CDR2 as YYNGEE. The CDR3 bases are TGTGCCAGCAGCGTAGGACAGGGGGCCGGCAATGAGCAGTTCTTC. This encodes CASSVGQGAGNEQFF.

This clone showed up just once. This chain links TRBV12-5 with TRBJ1-2; 7 bases map to TRBD1. With V trimmed by 1 base and J by 10 bases, 12 bases remained unmatched. CDR3 size: 15 residues. Per germline, CDR1 LGHNT and CDR2 FRNRAP. The CDR3 region has the DNA TGTGCTAGTGGTTTGGGCCTCGGGACAGTAAGTAACTACACCTTC. Its protein product is CASGLGLGTVSNYTF.

This chain joins TRBV29-1 and TRBJ2-7, with D hard to call. This CDR3 comprises 11 residues. Germline assignment: CDR1 SQVTM and CDR2 ANQGSEA. Trimming stripped 0 bases from V and 4 bases from J, with 4 bases between. This chain's CDR3 is CSVEDLYEQYF. The CDR3, as DNA: TGCAGCGTTGAAGATTTATACGAGCAGTACTTC.

This clone is deemed large. This chain uses TRBV27 with TRBJ1-2, with D perhaps TRBD1 (6 bases). The V end lost 3 bases, the J end lost 5 bases, and 10 bases lay between the germline ends. Per the germline V gene, CDR1 is MNHEY and CDR2 is SMNVEV (reference sequence). CDR3 length: 13 residues. Here the CDR3 DNA reads TGTGCCAGCAGTTTTTCAGGGGAGTATGGCTACACCTTC. As protein: CASSFSGEYGYTF.

The V and J genes are TRBV7-9 and TRBJ1-3; a possible D gene is TRBD1 (6 bases). The CDR3 runs 18 residues. V lost 5 bases and J lost 0, with 20 bases in between. Germline values: CDR1 SEHNR, CDR2 FQNEAQ (reference sequence). The CDR3 DNA follows: TGTGCCAGCAGCATAGTTGACAGGCTGATCTTCTCTGGAAACACCATATATTTT. This codes for CASSIVDRLIFSGNTIYF.

The V call is TRBV11-3, the J call TRBJ2-7; 8 bases are shared with TRBD1. Germline CDR1 SGHNT, CDR2 YENEEA. V gave up 4 bases and J gave up 5 bases; unmatched junction bases: 7. This CDR3 has 14 amino acids. CDR3 DNA: TGTGCCAGCAGCTCCCAACGGACAGGGAACGAGCAGTACTTC. Encoded protein: CASSSQRTGNEQYF.

V is TRBV4-1 and J is TRBJ2-5; 9 positions agree with TRBD2. With 2 bases clipped from V and 4 bases from J, the junction kept 14 bases outside the gene matches. Germline V gives CDR1 MGHRA, CDR2 YSYEKL. The CDR3 consists of 18 residues. The CDR3 nucleotides read TGCGCCAGCAGCCAAAGATTCTTGCGAGCGGGAGGAGGAGAGACCCAGTACTTC. This sequence encodes CASSQRFLRAGGGETQYF.

The chain is built from TRBV2 and TRBJ1-5; D possibly corresponds to TRBD1 (5 bases). The CDR3 consists of 17 residues. The V gene's germline CDR1 is SNHLY and CDR2 FYNNEI. Trimming pared 6 bases from V and 1 base from J, leaving 19 bases between. The CDR3, as DNA: TGTGCCAGCAGCGACCCTTTGACAGAGCCGAGCAATCAGCCCCAGCATTTT. The encoded protein is CASSDPLTEPSNQPQHF.

This clone was seen more than once but under ten times. The chain has TRBV4-3 and TRBJ1-2; D remains unclear. This CDR3 spans 14 amino acids. The germline V gene has CDR1 LGHNA and CDR2 YSLEER. V lost 1 base, J lost 4 bases, and 10 bases lay in between. This CDR3 reads CASSQVGEVYGYTF. CDR3 DNA: TGCGCCAGCAGCCAAGTGGGAGAGGTCTATGGCTACACCTTC.

The chain couples TRBV15 to TRBJ2-7; possibly TRBD2 for D (5 bases). CDR1 and CDR2 (germline): LNHNV, YYDKDF (reference sequence). Trimming removed 0 bases at V and 7 bases at J, with 16 bases between. This CDR3 has 15 amino acids. In nucleotides, the CDR3 is TGTGCCACCAGCAGAGATTTTCGGGGATCCGGGGAGCAGTACTTC. The encoded protein is CATSRDFRGSGEQYF. The whole variable domain, filled in from reference TRBV15 and TRBJ2-7, reads DAMVIQNPRYQVTQFGKPVTLSCSQTLNHNVMYWYQQKSSQAPKLLFHYYDKDFNNEADTPDNFQSRRPNTSFCFLDIRSPGLGDTAMYLCATSRDFRGSGEQYFGPGTRLTVT.

The genes are TRBV19 and TRBJ2-1; tentative D call: TRBD2 (5 bases). CDR3 length: 13 amino acids. The germline CDR1 and CDR2 sequences are LNHDA and SQIVND (reference sequence). Trimming took 6 bases from V and 9 from J, leaving 15 bases between them. As DNA, the CDR3 is TGTGCCAGTAGCGCCGGACTCCTCGGTGAGCAGTTCTTC. This translates into CASSAGLLGEQFF.

In its sample, this clone was seen a few times. The chain recombines TRBV5-6 with TRBJ1-1; 7 nucleotides align to TRBD1. V shed 4 bases and J 8 bases; nucleotides not matched to a gene: 8. CDR3 length equals 13 residues. Germline V gives CDR1 SGHDT, CDR2 YYEEEE. The CDR3 region is CASSEQGSEEAFF. The CDR3 DNA reads TGTGCCAGCAGCGAACAGGGGTCGGAAGAAGCTTTCTTT. Together with reference TRBV5-6 and TRBJ1-1, the CDR3 gives the full variable domain: DAGVTQSPTHLIKTRGQQVTLRCSPKSGHDTVSWYQQALGQGPQFIFQYYEEEERQRGNFPDRFSGHQFPNYSSELNVNALLLGDSALYLCASSEQGSEEAFFGQGTRLTVV.

This chain joins TRBV27 and TRBJ2-1; 16 bases fit TRBD2. Germline loops: CDR1 MNHEY, CDR2 SMNVEV (reference sequence). This CDR3 has 20 residues. V trimming: 4 bases; J trimming: 4 bases; junction bases outside the gene matches: 13. CDR3 nucleotides: TGTGCCAGCAGTTCCCCGGGACTAGCGGGAGGGCCTATTATTTACAATGAGCAGTTCTTC. Amino acid sequence: CASSSPGLAGGPIIYNEQFF.

This clone is medium-sized (0.01 to 0.1%) by share. This sequence joins TRBV13 and TRBJ2-7, with a weak D call TRBD2 (6 bases). The germline V gene encodes CDR1 PRHDT and CDR2 FYEKMQ (reference sequence). With 5 bases removed from V and 2 bases from J, the gap between germline ends came to 16 bases. CDR3 length: 15 residues. The CDR3 spells CASSPSRGNTYEQYF. CDR3 coding DNA: TGTGCCAGCAGCCCTTCCCGCGGGAACACCTACGAGCAGTACTTC.

This chain joins TRBV9 and TRBJ1-2; D remains unclear. The germline CDR1 and CDR2 sequences are SGDLS and YYNGEE. V was shortened by 3 bases and J by 3 bases, with 9 bases between the two germline ends. The CDR3 covers 13 residues. The CDR3 loop reads CASSGDTDYGYTF. CDR3 nucleotide sequence: TGTGCCAGCAGCGGAGACACAGACTATGGCTACACCTTC. The full variable domain, in which reference TRBV9 and TRBJ1-2 provide the parts outside the CDR3, is DSGVTQTPKHLITATGQRVTLRCSPRSGDLSVYWYQQSLDQGLQFLIQYYNGEERAKGNILERFSAQQFPDLHSELNLSSLELGDSALYFCASSGDTDYGYTFGSGTRLTVV.

The table lists this clone with many counts. CDR3 bases: TGTGCCAGCAGGAAACCTAGCGGGATCCCCGGGGAGCTGTTTTTT. Its translation is CASRKPSGIPGELFF. The chain employs TRBV28 and TRBJ2-2; 9 nucleotides line up with TRBD2. V lost 6 bases and J lost 6; bases outside the gene matches: 8. This CDR3 spans 15 amino acids. CDR1 is MDHEN and CDR2 is SYDVKM in the germline V gene.

The CDR3 loop is CASSAGQGPYGYTF. CDR3 coding DNA: TGTGCCAGCAGTGCCGGACAGGGACCTTATGGCTACACCTTC. The chain recombines TRBV9 with TRBJ1-2; 8 nucleotides align to TRBD1. The CDR3 is 14 residues long. Per the germline V gene, CDR1 is SGDLS and CDR2 is YYNGEE. With V trimmed by 5 bases and J by 5 bases, 8 bases remained unmatched.

This clone was seen a few times. This CDR3 is CASSDTERNEQFF. For the CDR3, the DNA is TGTGCCAGCAGCGACACCGAGCGCAATGAGCAGTTCTTC. The V gene is TRBV6-4, the J gene TRBJ2-1; D unresolved. The CDR3 consists of 13 residues. Germline CDR1 reads MRHNA; CDR2 reads SNTAGT. Trimming stripped 6 bases from V and 6 bases from J, with 12 bases between.

The chain carries TRBV27 and TRBJ2-2; the match to TRBD2 covers 8 bases. The germline gives CDR1 MNHEY, CDR2 SMNVEV (reference sequence). The CDR3 has 17 amino acids. Germline trimming cut 4 bases from V and 5 bases from J; bases unmatched to any gene: 12. Here the CDR3 reads CASSYTGLATWTGELFF. The CDR3 coding sequence is TGTGCCAGCAGTTATACCGGACTAGCAACATGGACCGGGGAGCTGTTTTTT.

This rearrangement joins TRBV19 to TRBJ2-1; 11 bases fit TRBD2. CDR1 is LNHDA, CDR2 SQIVND, per germline (reference sequence). Losses at the gene ends were 3 bases for V and 4 bases for J; bases not matched to a gene: 2. This CDR3 has 15 amino acids. In nucleotides, the CDR3 is TGTGCCAGTAGTATGACTAGCGGGATATACAATGAGCAGTTCTTC. Encoded protein: CASSMTSGIYNEQFF.

This clone has only one observation. The rearrangement uses TRBV13 and TRBJ1-2; 10 nucleotides align to TRBD1. The CDR3 extends over 16 amino acids. The trim removed 4 bases at V and 3 bases at J, leaving 8 bases unmatched. From germline, CDR1 is PRHDT and CDR2 FYEKMQ (reference sequence). As DNA, the CDR3 is TGTGCCAGCAGCTATCCGGGACAGGGGTGGGACTATGGCTACACCTTC. It encodes CASSYPGQGWDYGYTF.